The 26 T cell receptor beta chains below all came from one sample that was sequenced in a study of T cells after yellow fever vaccination. From the 5' RACE reads, TCRdb called clonotypes with MiXCR, one entry per CDR3 protein. Of 200,000 to 300,000 distinct CDR3 sequences listed, 13% are singletons. This specimen consisted of CD4+ T cells sorted from PBMCs, obtained 45 days after the yellow fever booster vaccination. Receptors originate from a man aged 25-45 years who received the YFV17D yellow fever vaccine.

This clonotype was counted only a few times. The gene calls are TRBV9 and TRBJ2-3; 7 bases are a match to TRBD2. Per the germline V gene, CDR1 is SGDLS and CDR2 is YYNGEE. Unmatched junction bases numbered 19, after V lost 3 bases and J lost 3 bases. This CDR3 is 19 amino acids long. CDR3 in DNA: TGTGCCAGCAGCGAAGGGTTACCACGGGGGAGGGCCGGGACAGATACGCAGTATTTT. It encodes CASSEGLPRGRAGTDTQYF.

This clonotype was seen a few times. V usage is TRBV5-1 and J usage is TRBJ1-5, with 7 nucleotides matching TRBD1. V lost 4 bases, J lost 4 bases, and 5 bases stayed unmatched. The CDR3 spans 14 residues. Germline V gene sequence: CDR1 SGHRS, CDR2 YFSETQ. CDR3 in amino acids: CASSTGQRNQPQHF. As DNA, the CDR3 is TGCGCCAGCAGCACGGGACAGCGAAATCAGCCCCAGCATTTT.

This clonotype appeared a few times. The chain has TRBV7-2 and TRBJ2-3; TRBD1 or TRBD2 may be the D gene (5 bases each). The CDR3 is 14 amino acids. V dropped 3 bases and J dropped 7 bases, with 14 bases sitting between them. From germline, CDR1 is SGHTA and CDR2 FQGNSA. The CDR3: CASSLGQSGHTQYF. In nucleotides, the CDR3 is TGTGCCAGCAGCTTGGGGCAGAGCGGCCATACGCAGTATTTT.

Only one count was recorded for this clonotype. The J gene is TRBJ2-7, the V gene TRBV4-1; no clear D. Trimming pared 4 bases from V and 7 bases from J, leaving 17 bases between. Germline values: CDR1 MGHRA, CDR2 YSYEKL. This CDR3 spans 14 amino acids. The chain's CDR3 is CASSPTYYYGEQYF. The CDR3 coding sequence is TGCGCCAGCAGCCCGACTTACTACTACGGTGAGCAGTACTTC.

The rearrangement links TRBV5-1 to TRBJ2-1; the D gene could be TRBD1 or TRBD2 (5 bases each). CDR3 length: 16 residues. Trimming left V 0 bases short and J 0 bases short, with 10 bases between. Germline values: CDR1 SGHRS, CDR2 YFSETQ. The DNA of the CDR3 is TGCGCCAGCAGCTTGGGGGACCTGAGCTCCTACAATGAGCAGTTCTTC. It codes for CASSLGDLSSYNEQFF.

This clonotype was seen repeatedly, ten times or more. The chain recombines TRBV6-5 with TRBJ2-7; D is uncertain. The CDR3 covers 13 residues. Germline assignment: CDR1 MNHEY and CDR2 SVGAGI. Trimming removed 6 bases at V and 6 bases at J, with 15 bases between. CDR3 loop: CASRLGQTGEQYF. The CDR3 DNA sequence: TGTGCCAGCAGATTAGGGCAGACGGGCGAGCAGTACTTC.

The rearrangement links TRBV7-9 to TRBJ2-3, with 16 positions matching TRBD2. The trim removed 5 bases at V and 8 bases at J, leaving 10 bases unmatched. CDR3 length equals 17 residues. The germline gives CDR1 SEHNR, CDR2 FQNEAQ (reference sequence). CDR3 loop: CASSPWGLAGGPGTQYF. CDR3 nucleotide sequence: TGTGCCAGCAGCCCATGGGGACTAGCGGGAGGGCCAGGTACGCAGTATTTT.

This clonotype appeared a few times. In DNA form, the CDR3 reads TGTGCCAGTTCGGGACTCGGCTACGAGCAGTACTTC. It codes for CASSGLGYEQYF. V usage is TRBV7-2 and J usage is TRBJ2-7; D is perhaps TRBD2 (6 bases). The V gene lost 9 bases and the J gene lost 3 bases, with 12 bases spanning the gap. The germline V gene has CDR1 SGHTA and CDR2 FQGNSA. The CDR3 covers 12 residues.

This clonotype was found a few times. The chain uses TRBV12-3 or TRBV12-4 and TRBJ1-3, with D perhaps TRBD1 (5 bases). Trimming stripped 8 bases from V and 4 bases from J, with 15 bases between. The CDR3 has 14 amino acids. The CDR3 DNA reads as TGTGCCAGCTCACCCCGGGGGAACGGAAACACCATATATTTT. This encodes CASSPRGNGNTIYF.

About this clonotype itself: Germline and junction disagree at one end, which may indicate a read error. V usage is TRBV7-7 and J usage is TRBJ2-1, with 13 bases aligning to TRBD2. Germline V lookup: CDR1 SSHAT, CDR2 FNYEAQ (reference sequence). This CDR3 contains 15 residues. CDR3 DNA: TGTGCTAGCAGCCCCCCCCTGACTAGCGGGAGGACTGAGTTCTTC. As protein: CASSPPLTSGRTEFF.

The chain uses TRBV7-3 and TRBJ1-5; D gene uncertain. The CDR3 sequence is 13 residues long. Germline CDR1 reads SGHTA; CDR2 reads FQGTGA. V dropped 5 bases and J dropped 3 bases, with 8 bases sitting between them. The CDR3 nucleotides are TGTGCCAGCAGCCAAACCAACAATCAGCCCCAGCATTTT. Encoded protein: CASSQTNNQPQHF.

This clonotype was detected a few times. This chain links TRBV27 with TRBJ2-1; a weak D match, TRBD1 (6 bases). The CDR3 spans 12 residues. The ends were cut back, 11 bases at V and 4 bases at J, with 12 bases in the middle. Per the germline V gene, CDR1 is MNHEY and CDR2 is SMNVEV (reference sequence). The CDR3 sequence is CAAWDTYNEQFF. The CDR3 coding sequence is TGTGCCGCCTGGGACACTTACAATGAGCAGTTCTTC.

The rearrangement joins TRBV7-2 to TRBJ2-5; D possibly corresponds to TRBD2 (5 bases). Per germline, CDR1 SGHTA and CDR2 FQGNSA. Deletions cut 3 bases from V and 4 bases from J, with 15 bases between. This CDR3 contains 15 residues. CDR3 residues: CASSFQGAGPETQYF. The CDR3 nucleotides are TGTGCCAGCAGCTTTCAAGGTGCGGGCCCAGAGACCCAGTACTTC.

In its sample, this clonotype was seen a few times. This chain joins TRBV6-5 and TRBJ1-4, with 7 bases lining up with TRBD1. The CDR3 is made up of 14 amino acids. J was trimmed by 5 bases and V by 4 bases; bases with no gene match: 4. Germline values: CDR1 MNHEY, CDR2 SVGAGI. The CDR3: CASSWTGKNEKLFF. The CDR3 DNA sequence: TGTGCCAGCAGTTGGACAGGCAAAAATGAAAAACTGTTTTTT.

The chain has TRBV20-1 and TRBJ2-5; unclear D gene. V lost 3 bases and J 5 bases, leaving 13 bases between the germline ends. Germline V CDR1 and CDR2: DFQATT, SNEGSKA (reference sequence). The CDR3 is made up of 13 amino acids. In DNA form, the CDR3 reads TGCAGTGCTAGTAAGACCTTGCGGGAGACCCAGTACTTC. This translates into CSASKTLRETQYF.

This clonotype has only a few counts. The chain carries TRBV30 and TRBJ2-7; possible D gene TRBD1, 6 bases. V was shortened by 2 bases and J by 0 bases, with 8 bases between the two germline ends. Germline values: CDR1 GTSNPN, CDR2 SVGIG (reference sequence). CDR3 length: 13 amino acids. The chain's CDR3 is CAWSRGNSYEQYF. CDR3 sequence (DNA): TGTGCCTGGAGTAGGGGGAACTCCTACGAGCAGTACTTC.

This clonotype was counted only a few times. V is TRBV5-1 and J is TRBJ1-5, with D perhaps matching TRBD1 (6 bases). With 8 bases removed from V and 2 bases from J, the gap between germline ends came to 20 bases. The CDR3 runs to 16 residues. Germline assignment: CDR1 SGHRS and CDR2 YFSETQ. DNA for the CDR3: TGCGCCAGATTAAAAACAGGGCTCTGGGGCAATCAGCCCCAGCATTTT. This encodes CARLKTGLWGNQPQHF.

CDR3 in amino acids: CASSQDLSGTSYNEQFF. Here the CDR3 DNA reads TGTGCCAGCAGCCAAGATTTGAGCGGGACATCCTACAATGAGCAGTTCTTC. The rearrangement joins TRBV4-2 to TRBJ2-1, with D maybe TRBD2 (7 bases). CDR1 is LGHNA and CDR2 is YNFKEQ in the germline V gene. The ends were cut back, 0 bases at V and 1 base at J, with 13 bases in the middle. This CDR3 comprises 17 residues.

This clonotype was counted many times. The junction differs from germline at one of its ends, possibly a read error. This rearrangement joins TRBV7-7 to TRBJ2-1, with D tentatively TRBD1 (5 bases). CDR1 is SSHAT, CDR2 FNYEAQ, per germline (reference sequence). This CDR3 comprises 13 residues. The CDR3 sequence: CASSLEQGSRRFF. CDR3 DNA: TGTGCTAGCAGCTTAGAGCAGGGATCAAGGCGGTTCTTC.

The chain carries TRBV29-1 and TRBJ2-5; TRBD1 aligns across 8 bases. The V gene's germline CDR1 is SQVTM and CDR2 ANQGSEA. Losses at the gene ends were 6 bases for V and 2 bases for J; bases not matched to a gene: 2. There are 12 residues in the CDR3. This CDR3 reads CSVWTGQETQYF. The CDR3 DNA is TGCAGCGTGTGGACAGGGCAAGAGACCCAGTACTTC.

The chain is built from TRBV12-3 or TRBV12-4 and TRBJ2-3; D may be TRBD1 or TRBD2 (5 bases each). V was pared by 3 bases and J by 3 bases, with 13 bases between. The CDR3 totals 15 residues. CDR3 bases: TGTGCCAGCAGTTTGAGAAACGGGGCGACAGATACGCAGTATTTT. Translating gives CASSLRNGATDTQYF.

A word on this clonotype: The junction departs from germline at one end; a sequencing error may be responsible. The chain is built from TRBV5-1 and TRBJ2-3; TRBD1 might be the D (6 bases). Looked up from germline, CDR1 is SGHRS and CDR2 is YFSETQ. The CDR3 loop spans 16 amino acids. The CDR3 here is CARSLTPRGVLDTQYF. CDR3 nucleotides: TGCGCCCGCAGCCTGACCCCCAGGGGCGTATTGGATACGCAGTATTTT.

This clonotype was detected a few times. V is TRBV12-3 or TRBV12-4 and J is TRBJ1-1; D gene ambiguous. The V end was cut by 4 bases, the J end by 0 bases, with 9 bases between. This CDR3 is 14 amino acids long. The CDR3 nucleotides are TGTGCCAGCAGTTCCCCAAGGGTGAACACTGAAGCTTTCTTT. Amino acids: CASSSPRVNTEAFF.

This chain links TRBV9 with TRBJ2-1; the D is unclear. Trimming took off 4 bases at V and 9 bases at J, with 11 bases between the two ends. The V gene's germline CDR1 is SGDLS and CDR2 YYNGEE. CDR3 size: 12 residues. The DNA for the CDR3 is TGTGCCAGCAGCAACCCCGGAAGTGAGCAGTTCTTC. Translated, it gives CASSNPGSEQFF.

This chain uses TRBV20-1 with TRBJ2-3, with 7 bases that match TRBD1. J was trimmed by 5 bases and V by 2 bases; bases with no gene match: 16. This CDR3 has 17 residues. Looked up from germline, CDR1 is DFQATT and CDR2 is SNEGSKA (reference sequence). The CDR3 loop is CSARSETGATFGDTQYF. The DNA for the CDR3 is TGCAGTGCTAGATCTGAAACAGGGGCCACCTTCGGAGATACGCAGTATTTT.

This CDR3 reads CASSYSTVGGYEQYF. The CDR3 bases are TGTGCCAGCAGTTACTCGACGGTGGGAGGCTACGAGCAGTACTTC. The chain has TRBV6-5 and TRBJ2-7, with a possible D match to TRBD2 (6 bases). V was cut by 0 bases and J by 3 bases, with 12 bases left in between. Per the germline V gene, CDR1 is MNHEY and CDR2 is SVGAGI. The length of the CDR3 is 15 residues.